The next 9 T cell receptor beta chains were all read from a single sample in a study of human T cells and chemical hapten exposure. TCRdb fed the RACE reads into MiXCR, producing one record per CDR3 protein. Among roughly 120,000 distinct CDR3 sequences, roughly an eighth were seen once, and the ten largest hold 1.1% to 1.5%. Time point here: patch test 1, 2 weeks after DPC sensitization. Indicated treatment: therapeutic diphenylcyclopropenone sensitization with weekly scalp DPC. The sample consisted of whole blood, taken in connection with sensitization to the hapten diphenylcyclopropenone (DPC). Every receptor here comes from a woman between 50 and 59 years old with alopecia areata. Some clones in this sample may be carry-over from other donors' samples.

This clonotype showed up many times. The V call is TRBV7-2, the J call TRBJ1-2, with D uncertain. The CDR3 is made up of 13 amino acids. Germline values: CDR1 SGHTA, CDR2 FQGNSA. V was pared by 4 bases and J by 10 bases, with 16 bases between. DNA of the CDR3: TGTGCCAGCAGCTCGGCACACGGCTTTGCCTACACCTTC. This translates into CASSSAHGFAYTF. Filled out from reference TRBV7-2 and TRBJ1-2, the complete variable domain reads GAGVSQSPSNKVTEKGKDVELRCDPISGHTALYWYRQSLGQGLEFLIYFQGNSAPDKSGLPSDRFSAERTGGSVSTLTIQRTQQEDSAVYLCASSSAHGFAYTFGSGTRLTVV.

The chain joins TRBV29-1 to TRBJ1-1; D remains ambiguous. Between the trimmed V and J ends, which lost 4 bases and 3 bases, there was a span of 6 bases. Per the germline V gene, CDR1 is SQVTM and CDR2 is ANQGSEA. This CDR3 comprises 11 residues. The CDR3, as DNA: TGCAGCGTTGGAGGAGACACTGAAGCTTTCTTT. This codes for CSVGGDTEAFF.

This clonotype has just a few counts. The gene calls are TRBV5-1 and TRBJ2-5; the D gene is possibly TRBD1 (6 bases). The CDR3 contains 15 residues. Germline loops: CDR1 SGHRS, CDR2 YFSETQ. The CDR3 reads CGSSLETGRQETQYF. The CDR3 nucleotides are TGCGGTAGCAGCCTGGAGACAGGACGGCAAGAGACCCAGTACTTC.

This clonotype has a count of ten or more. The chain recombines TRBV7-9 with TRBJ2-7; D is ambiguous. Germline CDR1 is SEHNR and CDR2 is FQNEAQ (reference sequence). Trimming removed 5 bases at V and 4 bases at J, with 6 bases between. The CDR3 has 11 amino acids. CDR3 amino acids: CASSTIYEQYF. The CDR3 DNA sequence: TGTGCCAGCAGCACTATTTACGAGCAGTACTTC.

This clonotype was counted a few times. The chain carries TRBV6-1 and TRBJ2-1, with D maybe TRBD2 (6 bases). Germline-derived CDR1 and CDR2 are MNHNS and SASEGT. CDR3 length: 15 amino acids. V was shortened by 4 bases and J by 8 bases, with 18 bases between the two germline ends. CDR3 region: CASSGGDSGSDEQFF. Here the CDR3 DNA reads TGTGCCAGCAGTGGGGGGGACTCCGGATCCGATGAGCAGTTCTTC.

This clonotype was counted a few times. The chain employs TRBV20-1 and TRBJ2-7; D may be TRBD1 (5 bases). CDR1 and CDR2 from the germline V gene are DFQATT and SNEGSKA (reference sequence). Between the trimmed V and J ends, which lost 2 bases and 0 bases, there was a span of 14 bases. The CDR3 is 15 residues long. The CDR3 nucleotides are TGCAGTGCTAGAATCGGCCAGGGCTCCTCCTACGAGCAGTACTTC. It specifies CSARIGQGSSYEQYF.

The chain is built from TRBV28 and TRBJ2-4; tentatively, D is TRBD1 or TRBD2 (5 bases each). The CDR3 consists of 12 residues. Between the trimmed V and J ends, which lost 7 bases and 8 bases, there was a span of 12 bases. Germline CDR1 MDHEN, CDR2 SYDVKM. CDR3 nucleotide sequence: TGTGCCAGCACCAGGGCCGGGGACATTCAGTACTTC. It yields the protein CASTRAGDIQYF.

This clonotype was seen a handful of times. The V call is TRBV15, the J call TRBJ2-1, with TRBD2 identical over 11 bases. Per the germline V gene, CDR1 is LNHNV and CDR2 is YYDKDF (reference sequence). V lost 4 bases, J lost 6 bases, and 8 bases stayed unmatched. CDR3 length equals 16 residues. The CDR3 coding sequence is TGTGCCACCAGCATTTCTACCGGGACTAGCGGCAATGAGCAGTTCTTC. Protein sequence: CATSISTGTSGNEQFF. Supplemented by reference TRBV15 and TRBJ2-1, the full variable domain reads DAMVIQNPRYQVTQFGKPVTLSCSQTLNHNVMYWYQQKSSQAPKLLFHYYDKDFNNEADTPDNFQSRRPNTSFCFLDIRSPGLGDTAMYLCATSISTGTSGNEQFFGPGTRLTVL.

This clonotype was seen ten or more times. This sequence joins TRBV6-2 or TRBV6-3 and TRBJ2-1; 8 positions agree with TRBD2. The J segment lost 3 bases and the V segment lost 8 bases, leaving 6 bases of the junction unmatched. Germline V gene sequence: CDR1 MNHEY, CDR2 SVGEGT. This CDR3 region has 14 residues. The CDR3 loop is CASFGGVGYNEQFF. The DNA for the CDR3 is TGTGCCAGCTTCGGGGGGGTAGGCTACAATGAGCAGTTCTTC.